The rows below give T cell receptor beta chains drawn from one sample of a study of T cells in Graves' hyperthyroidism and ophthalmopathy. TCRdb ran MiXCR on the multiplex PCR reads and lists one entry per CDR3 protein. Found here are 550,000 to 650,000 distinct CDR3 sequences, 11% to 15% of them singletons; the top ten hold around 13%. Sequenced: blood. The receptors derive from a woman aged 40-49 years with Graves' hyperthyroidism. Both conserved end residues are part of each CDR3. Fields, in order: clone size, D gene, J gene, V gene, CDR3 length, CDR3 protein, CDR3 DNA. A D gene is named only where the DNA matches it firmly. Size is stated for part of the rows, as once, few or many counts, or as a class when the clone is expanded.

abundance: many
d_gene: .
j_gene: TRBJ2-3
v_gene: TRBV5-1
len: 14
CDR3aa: CASRVGPKLDTQYF
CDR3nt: TGCGCCAGCAGAGTAGGTCCCAAGCTAGATACGCAGTATTTT

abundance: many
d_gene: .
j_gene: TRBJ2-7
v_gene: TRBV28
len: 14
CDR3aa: CASSSKEEANEQYF
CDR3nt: TGTGCCAGCAGCTCTAAGGAGGAAGCGAACGAGCAGTACTTC

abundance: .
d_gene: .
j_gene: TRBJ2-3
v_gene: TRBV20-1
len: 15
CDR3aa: CSARDGAGRTDTQYF
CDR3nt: TGCAGTGCTAGAGATGGGGCGGGTCGCACAGATACGCAGTATTTT

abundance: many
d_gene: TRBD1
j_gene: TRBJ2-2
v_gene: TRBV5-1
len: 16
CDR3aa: CASSLGGTERTGELFF
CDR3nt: TGCGCCAGCAGCTTGGGGGGGACAGAGCGGACCGGGGAGCTGTTTTTT

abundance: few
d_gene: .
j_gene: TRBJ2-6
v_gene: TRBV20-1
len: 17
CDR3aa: CSARQVFGGSGANVLTF
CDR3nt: TGCAGTGCTAGACAGGTCTTCGGAGGGTCTGGGGCCAACGTCCTGACTTTC

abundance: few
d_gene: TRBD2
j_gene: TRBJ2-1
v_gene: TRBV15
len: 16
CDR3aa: CATDRHGGEPYNEQFF
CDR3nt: TGTGCCACAGACAGACATGGGGGGGAACCTTACAATGAGCAGTTCTTC

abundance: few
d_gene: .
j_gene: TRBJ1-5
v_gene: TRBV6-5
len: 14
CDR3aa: CASSSARENQPQHF
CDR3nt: TGTGCCAGCAGTTCCGCCCGGGAAAATCAGCCCCAGCATTTT

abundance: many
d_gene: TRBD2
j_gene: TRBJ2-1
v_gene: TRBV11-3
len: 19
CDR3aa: CASSLDGRRGLAVYNEQFF
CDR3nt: TGTGCCAGCAGCTTAGATGGACGCCGAGGACTAGCGGTCTACAATGAGCAGTTCTTC

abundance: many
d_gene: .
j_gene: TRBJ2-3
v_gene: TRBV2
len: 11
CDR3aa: CASSDVDTQYF
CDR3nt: TGTGCCAGCAGTGATGTAGATACGCAGTATTTT

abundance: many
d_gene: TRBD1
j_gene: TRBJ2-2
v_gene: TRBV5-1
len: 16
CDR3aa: CASSPPQGARTGELFF
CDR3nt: TGCGCCAGCAGCCCGCCTCAGGGGGCGCGCACCGGGGAGCTGTTTTTT

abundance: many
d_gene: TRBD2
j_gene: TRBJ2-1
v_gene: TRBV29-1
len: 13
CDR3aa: CSGERGKYNEQFF
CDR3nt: TGCAGCGGGGAGCGGGGTAAATACAATGAGCAGTTCTTC

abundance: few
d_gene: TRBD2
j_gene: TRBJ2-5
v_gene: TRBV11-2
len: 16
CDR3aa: CASSPPGLAGVETQYF
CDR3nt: TGTGCCAGCAGCCCACCGGGACTAGCGGGAGTTGAGACCCAGTACTTC

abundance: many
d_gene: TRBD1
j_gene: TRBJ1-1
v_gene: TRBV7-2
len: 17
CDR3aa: CASSLRWDRRVGTEAFF
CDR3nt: TGTGCCAGCAGCTTAAGGTGGGACAGGAGGGTGGGCACTGAAGCTTTCTTT

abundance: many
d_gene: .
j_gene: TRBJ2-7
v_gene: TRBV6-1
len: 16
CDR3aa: CASSEALAGSSYEQYF
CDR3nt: TGTGCCAGCAGTGAAGCGTTGGCGGGGTCCTCCTACGAGCAGTACTTC

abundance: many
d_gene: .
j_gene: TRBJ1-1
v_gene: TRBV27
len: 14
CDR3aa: CASSFGFGNTEAFF
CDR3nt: TGTGCCAGCAGTTTCGGTTTTGGGAACACTGAAGCTTTCTTT

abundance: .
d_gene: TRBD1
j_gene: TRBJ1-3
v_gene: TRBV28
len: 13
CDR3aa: CASQQGNGNTIYF
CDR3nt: TGTGCCAGCCAACAGGGGAACGGAAACACCATATATTTT

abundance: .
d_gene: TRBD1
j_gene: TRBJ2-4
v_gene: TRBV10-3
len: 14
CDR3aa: CAIRPGQGANIQYF
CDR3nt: TGTGCCATCAGGCCGGGACAGGGGGCGAACATTCAGTACTTC

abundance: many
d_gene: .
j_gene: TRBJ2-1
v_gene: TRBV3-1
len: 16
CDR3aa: CASSPSAGGLTSEQFF
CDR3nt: TGTGCCAGCAGCCCCTCCGCCGGTGGACTGACTAGTGAGCAGTTCTTC

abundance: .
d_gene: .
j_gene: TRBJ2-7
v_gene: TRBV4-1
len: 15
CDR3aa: CASSQGGTKNYEQYF
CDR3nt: TGCGCCAGCAGCCAAGGCGGGACGAAAAACTACGAGCAGTACTTC

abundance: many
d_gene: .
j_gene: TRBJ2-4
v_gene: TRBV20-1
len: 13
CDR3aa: CSAKTESKNIQYF
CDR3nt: TGCAGTGCTAAGACCGAGTCCAAAAACATTCAGTACTTC

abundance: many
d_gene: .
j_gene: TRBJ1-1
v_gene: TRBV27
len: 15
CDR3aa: CASSSAGLGSTEAFF
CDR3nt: TGTGCCAGCAGTTCCGCGGGGCTCGGTAGCACTGAAGCTTTCTTT

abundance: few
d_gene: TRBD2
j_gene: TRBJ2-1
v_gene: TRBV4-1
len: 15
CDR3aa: CASSQEPSGSIEQFF
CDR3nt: TGCGCCAGCAGCCAAGAACCCAGCGGGAGCATTGAGCAGTTCTTC

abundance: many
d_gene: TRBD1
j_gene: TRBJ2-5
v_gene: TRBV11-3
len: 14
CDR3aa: CASSLAVTGETQYF
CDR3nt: TGTGCCAGCAGCTTAGCGGTGACAGGGGAAACCCAGTACTTC

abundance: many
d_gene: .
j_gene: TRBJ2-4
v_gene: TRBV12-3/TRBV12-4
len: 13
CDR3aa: CASSRSLVNIQYF
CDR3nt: TGTGCCAGCAGTAGGTCCTTGGTGAACATTCAGTACTTC

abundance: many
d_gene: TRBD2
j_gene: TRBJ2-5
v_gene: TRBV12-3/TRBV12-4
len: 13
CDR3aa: CASGTSGKETQYF
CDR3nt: TGTGCCAGCGGGACTAGCGGGAAAGAGACCCAGTACTTC

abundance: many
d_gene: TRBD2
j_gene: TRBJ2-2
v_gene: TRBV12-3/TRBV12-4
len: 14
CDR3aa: CASRPRLATGELFF
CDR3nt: TGTGCCAGCAGGCCACGACTAGCGACCGGGGAGCTGTTTTTT

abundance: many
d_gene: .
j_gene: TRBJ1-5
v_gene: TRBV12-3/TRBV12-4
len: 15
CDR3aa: CASSPDRTGNQPQHF
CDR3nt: TGTGCCAGCAGTCCCGACCGGACAGGCAATCAGCCCCAGCATTTT

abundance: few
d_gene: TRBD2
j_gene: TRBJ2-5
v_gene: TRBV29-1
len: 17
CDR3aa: CSVETPTSSGLQETQYF
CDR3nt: TGCAGCGTTGAGACCCCGACTAGCTCGGGCCTCCAAGAGACCCAGTACTTC

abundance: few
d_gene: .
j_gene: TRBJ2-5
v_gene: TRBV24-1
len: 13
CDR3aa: CATSAPGVETQYF
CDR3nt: TGTGCCACCAGTGCCCCGGGCGTAGAGACCCAGTACTTC

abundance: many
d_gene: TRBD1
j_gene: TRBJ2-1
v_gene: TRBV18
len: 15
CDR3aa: CASSTRTGGFNEQFF
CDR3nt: TGTGCCAGCTCAACCAGGACAGGGGGCTTCAATGAGCAGTTCTTC

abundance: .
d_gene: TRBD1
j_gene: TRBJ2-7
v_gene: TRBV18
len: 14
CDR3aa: CASSPPGQSCEQYF
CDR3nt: TGTGCCAGCTCACCTCCGGGACAGTCCTGCGAGCAGTACTTC

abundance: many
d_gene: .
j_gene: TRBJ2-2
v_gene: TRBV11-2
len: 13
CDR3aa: CASRSTASQGLFF
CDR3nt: TGTGCCAGCAGATCGACCGCGTCCCAAGGGCTGTTTTTT

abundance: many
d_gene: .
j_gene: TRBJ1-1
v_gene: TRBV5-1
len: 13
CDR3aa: CASSTQMNTEAFF
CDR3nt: TGCGCCAGCAGCACTCAGATGAACACTGAAGCTTTCTTT

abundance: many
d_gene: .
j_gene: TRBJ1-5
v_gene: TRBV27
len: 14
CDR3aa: CASSLSPNGQPQHF
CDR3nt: TGTGCCAGCAGTTTATCCCCCAACGGTCAGCCCCAGCATTTT

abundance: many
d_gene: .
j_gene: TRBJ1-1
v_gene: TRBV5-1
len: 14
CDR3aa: CASSLRDGNTEAFF
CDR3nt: TGCGCCAGCAGCTTGAGGGACGGGAACACTGAAGCTTTCTTT

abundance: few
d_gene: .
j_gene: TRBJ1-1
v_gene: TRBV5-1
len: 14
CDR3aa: CASSNPGTVNEAFF
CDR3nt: TGCGCCAGCAGCAATCCCGGGACGGTGAATGAAGCTTTCTTT

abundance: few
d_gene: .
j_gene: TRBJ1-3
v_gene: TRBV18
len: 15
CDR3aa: CASSPESRPGNTIYF
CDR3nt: TGTGCCAGCTCACCTGAAAGCCGCCCTGGAAACACCATATATTTT

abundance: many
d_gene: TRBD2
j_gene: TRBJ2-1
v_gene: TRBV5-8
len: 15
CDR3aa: CASSWGLASDNEQFF
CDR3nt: TGTGCCAGCAGCTGGGGACTAGCGTCTGACAATGAGCAGTTCTTC

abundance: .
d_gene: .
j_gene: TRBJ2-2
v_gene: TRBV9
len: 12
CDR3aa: CVSSGLGRELFF
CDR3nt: TGTGTCAGCAGCGGGCTCGGACGGGAGCTGTTTTTT

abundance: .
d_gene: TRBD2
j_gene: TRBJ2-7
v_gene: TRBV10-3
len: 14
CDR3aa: CAISGSAGAYEQYF
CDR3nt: TGTGCCATCAGTGGCTCGGCGGGAGCCTACGAGCAGTACTTC

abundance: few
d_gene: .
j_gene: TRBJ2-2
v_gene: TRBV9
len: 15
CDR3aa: CASSSPGLNTGELFF
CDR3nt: TGTGCCAGCAGCTCTCCGGGACTTAACACCGGGGAGCTGTTTTTT

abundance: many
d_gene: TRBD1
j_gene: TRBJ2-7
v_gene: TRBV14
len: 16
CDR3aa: CASSQSGTAISYEQYF
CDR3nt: TGTGCCAGCAGCCAATCCGGGACAGCAATCTCCTACGAGCAGTACTTC

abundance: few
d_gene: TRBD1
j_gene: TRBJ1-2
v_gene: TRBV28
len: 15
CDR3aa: CASSETGRWNYGCTF
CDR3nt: TGTGCCAGCAGCGAGACAGGGAGGTGGAACTATGGCTGCACCTTC

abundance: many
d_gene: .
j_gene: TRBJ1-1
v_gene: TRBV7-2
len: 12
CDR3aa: CASSLAVPEAFF
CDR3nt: TGTGCCAGCAGCTTAGCCGTCCCTGAAGCTTTCTTT

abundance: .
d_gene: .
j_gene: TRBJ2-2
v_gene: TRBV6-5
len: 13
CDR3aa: CASSHGDAGELFF
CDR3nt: TGTGCCAGCAGTCACGGGGACGCCGGGGAGCTGTTTTTT

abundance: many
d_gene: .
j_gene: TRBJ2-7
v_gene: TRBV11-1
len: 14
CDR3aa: CASSPGLFPYEQYF
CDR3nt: TGTGCCAGCAGCCCAGGACTATTTCCCTACGAGCAGTACTTC

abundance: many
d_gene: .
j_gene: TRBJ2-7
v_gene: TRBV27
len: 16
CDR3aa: CASSFGFTGSHYEQYF
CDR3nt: TGTGCCAGCAGTTTCGGGTTCACCGGGTCTCACTACGAGCAGTACTTC

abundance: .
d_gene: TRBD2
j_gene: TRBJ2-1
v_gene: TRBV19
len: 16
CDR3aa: CATEGLGLAGNNEQFF
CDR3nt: TGTGCCACGGAGGGATTAGGACTAGCGGGAAACAATGAGCAGTTCTTC